The 26 T cell receptor beta chains given below trace back to one sample, sequenced in a study of T cells in women clearing cervical HPV infection. This table comes from immunoSEQ multiplex PCR, and its TCRdb copy is limited to in-frame clones, with some not included. The listing contains more than 40,000 clones. Sequencing input: blood buffy coat. These receptors were collected from a woman aged 18 to 75 with a cervical HPV16 infection that either progressed to CIN3+ or cleared (not recorded which).

For this clone: The CDR3 end falls 3 residues outside the read, so it is completed with the germline J gene. The chain is built from TRBV15 and TRBJ1-1; D not resolved. Trimming cost V 8 bases and J 6 bases, with 10 bases left between them. Per germline, CDR1 LNHNV and CDR2 YYDKDF (reference sequence). The CDR3 has 11 amino acids. CDR3 bases read: TGTGCCACCGGGCCCAACTCTGAA. It codes for CATGPNSE. The entire CDR3 sequence reads CATGPNSEAFF.

Turning to this clone: The sequence runs out 3 residues before the end of the CDR3; the remainder is reconstructed from the germline J gene. This chain joins TRBV20-1 and TRBJ1-1; 10 bases align to TRBD1. Germline-derived CDR1 and CDR2 are DFQATT and SNEGSKA (reference sequence). The length of the CDR3 is 13 residues. V dropped 5 bases and J dropped 4; count of bases not matched to a gene: 4. The CDR3 protein is CSAYRDRGTEAFF. Incomplete CDR3 DNA: TGCAGTGCTTATCGGGACAGGGGCACTGAA.

Of note for this clone: The observed sequence ends 3 residues before the CDR3 terminus, with the missing tail filled in from the germline J gene. V is TRBV4-2 and J is TRBJ1-5; TRBD1 is a possible D gene (5 bases). Germline V gene data show CDR1 as LGHNA and CDR2 as YNFKEQ. The CDR3 is made up of 14 amino acids. Trimming shortened V by 0 bases and J by 4 bases, and 7 bases separated the two germline ends. CDR3 DNA (partial): TGTGCCAGCAGCCAAGACGGGGGGAATCAGCCC. This encodes CASSQDGGNQP. From start to end, the CDR3 is CASSQDGGNQPQHF.

Comment on this clone: Other DNA sequences from this sample encode an identical CDR3 as well. This CDR3 reads CASSPDQGNYGYTF. The part of the CDR3 DNA that was read is TGTGCCAGCAGTCCGGATCAGGGGAACTATGGC. This chain uses TRBV28 with TRBJ1-2, with D tentatively TRBD1 (6 bases). The read ends 3 residues early relative to the CDR3; the germline J gene fills the gap. V was cut by 5 bases and J by 2 bases, with 12 bases left in between. Looked up from germline, CDR1 is MDHEN and CDR2 is SYDVKM. This CDR3 comprises 14 residues.

The CDR3 reads CASSSGGPDTQYF. CDR3 bases read: TGCGCCAGCAGTTCGGGGGGCCCAGATACG. This chain connects TRBV10-1 to TRBJ2-3; maybe TRBD2 (7 bases). Coverage ceases 3 residues before the CDR3 finishes, and the germline J gene fills in the end. The CDR3 covers 13 residues. V shed 5 bases and J shed 4 bases, with 10 bases lying between them. From germline, CDR1 is WNHNN and CDR2 SYGVQD (reference sequence).

For this clone: Read sequence stops 3 residues before the CDR3 end, and the germline J gene provides the missing end. The rearrangement links TRBV30 to TRBJ2-3, with TRBD2 matching 7 bases. The CDR3 has 13 amino acids. J lost 4 bases, V lost 3 bases, and 4 bases had no gene match. The germline gives CDR1 GTSNPN, CDR2 SVGIG (reference sequence). The CDR3 DNA, read in part, is TGTGCCTGGAGCGGGACTACCCCAGATACG. This codes for CAWSGTTPDT. The CDR3 as a whole reads CAWSGTTPDTQYF.

For this clone: The CDR3 end lies 3 residues beyond the end of the read and is filled in from the germline J gene. The rearrangement joins TRBV4-1 to TRBJ2-3, with TRBD2 matching over 10 bases. From germline, CDR1 is MGHRA and CDR2 YSYEKL. The CDR3 is 18 amino acids. J lost 7 bases, V lost 0 bases, and 13 bases had no gene match. The part of the CDR3 DNA that was read is TGCGCCAGCAGCCAAGAATGGATTGCTAGCGGGAGTCTGAATACG. Residues: CASSQEWIASGSLNT. The entire CDR3 sequence reads CASSQEWIASGSLNTQYF.

Worth noting for this clone: Coverage ceases 3 residues before the CDR3 finishes, and the germline J gene fills in the end. V is TRBV20-1 and J is TRBJ1-1; D call uncertain. The CDR3 runs to 12 residues. Trimming took 4 bases from V and 1 from J, leaving 7 bases between them. Germline CDR1 is DFQATT and CDR2 is SNEGSKA (reference sequence). CDR3 bases read: TGCAGTGCTACCCCAGGGAACACTGAA. Its protein product is CSATPGNTE. The whole CDR3 protein is CSATPGNTEAFF.

Concerning this clone itself: The read gets to within 3 residues of the CDR3 end, and the germline J gene fills in the rest. V is TRBV29-1 and J is TRBJ1-1; 7 positions agree with TRBD1. This CDR3 region has 14 residues. V lost 4 bases, J lost 0 bases, and 5 bases stayed unmatched. Germline CDR1 SQVTM, CDR2 ANQGSEA. The part of the CDR3 DNA that was read is TGCAGCGTTGGGCAGGGGGGAATGAACACTGAA. Encoded protein: CSVGQGGMNTE. The entire CDR3 sequence reads CSVGQGGMNTEAFF. Together with reference TRBV29-1 and TRBJ1-1, the CDR3 gives the full variable domain: SAVISQKPSRDICQRGTSLTIQCQVDSQVTMMFWYRQQPGQSLTLIATANQGSEATYESGFVIDKFPISRPNLTFSTLTVSNMSPEDSSIYLCSVGQGGMNTEAFFGQGTRLTVV.

In regard to this clone: The DNA ends 3 residues before the CDR3 does, and the rest of the CDR3 is filled in from the germline J gene. The chain links TRBV7-6 to TRBJ2-1; a weak D match, TRBD2 (5 bases). V was trimmed by 5 bases and J by 2 bases, leaving 16 bases between them. Per germline, CDR1 SGHVS and CDR2 FNYEAQ. The CDR3 length is 16 residues. CDR3 DNA, as far as it was read: TGTGCCAGCAGCCCAACTGGCGGGCGACCCTACAATGAG. This sequence encodes CASSPTGGRPYNE. The CDR3 as a whole reads CASSPTGGRPYNEQFF.

About this clone: The observed sequence ends 3 residues before the CDR3 terminus, with the missing tail filled in from the germline J gene. The J gene is TRBJ2-3, the V gene TRBV29-1; TRBD2 matches at 13 bases. V dropped 6 bases and J dropped 1; count of bases not matched to a gene: 4. Per germline, CDR1 SQVTM and CDR2 ANQGSEA. The CDR3 extends over 15 amino acids. The CDR3 reads CSVILAGGRTDTQYF. The DNA read from the CDR3 is TGCAGCGTCATACTAGCGGGAGGGCGCACAGATACG.

With respect to this clone: Read sequence stops 3 residues before the CDR3 end, and the germline J gene provides the missing end. The chain uses TRBV19 and TRBJ1-2, with D hard to call. V lost 3 bases to trimming and J lost 0 bases, with 14 bases between them. Per germline, CDR1 LNHDA and CDR2 SQIVND (reference sequence). CDR3 length equals 16 residues. The CDR3 DNA, read in part, is TGTGCCAGTAGTATGAGAGAAGGTTATGCTAACTATGGC. This sequence encodes CASSMREGYANYG. The whole CDR3 sequence reads CASSMREGYANYGYTF.

Turning to this clone: The read comes to an end 3 residues before the CDR3 does, leaving the germline J gene to fill in the end. The V call is TRBV20-1, the J call TRBJ2-1; perhaps TRBD2 as D (5 bases). V was cut by 3 bases and J by 6 bases, with 15 bases left in between. The CDR3 covers 14 residues. The germline CDR1 and CDR2 sequences are DFQATT and SNEGSKA (reference sequence). CDR3: CSASDPWRANEQFF. Partial CDR3 DNA: TGCAGTGCTAGTGACCCATGGCGGGCCAATGAG.

Details on this clone: With the read ending 3 residues before the CDR3 end, the germline J gene is used to fill in that end. The chain is built from TRBV5-1 and TRBJ1-1, with unresolved D. V was cut by 0 bases and J by 0 bases, with 15 bases left in between. The CDR3 runs to 17 residues. Germline CDR1 and CDR2: SGHRS and YFSETQ. This chain's CDR3 is CASSLANLGRLNTEAFF. The CDR3 bases that were read are TGCGCCAGCAGCTTGGCCAATCTGGGCAGGCTGAACACTGAA.

Concerning this clone: The read comes to an end 3 residues before the CDR3 does, leaving the germline J gene to fill in the end. This chain uses TRBV7-3 with TRBJ2-3, with TRBD2 matching 14 bases. V lost 4 bases and J lost 5; bases outside the gene matches: 2. Germline values: CDR1 SGHTA, CDR2 FQGTGA. This CDR3 is built from 15 residues. The part of the CDR3 DNA that was read is TGTGCCAGCAGCTCAGGACTAGCGGGGGGAGATACG. Encoded protein: CASSSGLAGGDT. The complete CDR3 protein is CASSSGLAGGDTQYF. The complete variable domain, with remaining parts taken from reference TRBV7-3 and TRBJ2-3, reads GAGVSQTPSNKVTEKGKYVELRCDPISGHTALYWYRQSLGQGPEFLIYFQGTGAADDSGLPNDRFFAVRPEGSVSTLKIQRTERGDSAVYLCASSSGLAGGDTQYFGPGTRLTVL.

Concerning this clone itself: The read is 3 residues too short to cover the CDR3 end, so that end is filled in from the germline J gene. V and J are TRBV19 and TRBJ1-1, with 9 nucleotides matching TRBD1. Germline V gene lookup returns CDR1 LNHDA and CDR2 SQIVND (reference sequence). The ends lost 2 bases at V and 0 bases at J; junction bases unmatched: 7. The CDR3 totals 17 residues. The covered CDR3 bases are TGTGCCAGTAGTATAATCGGGACAGGGTGGATGAACACTGAA. Translation gives CASSIIGTGWMNTE. The whole CDR3 is CASSIIGTGWMNTEAFF.

Regarding this clone: The read ends 3 residues early relative to the CDR3; the germline J gene fills the gap. The V gene is TRBV19, the J gene TRBJ2-3; the D is unclear. The germline V gene has CDR1 LNHDA and CDR2 SQIVND (reference sequence). The CDR3 length is 16 residues. Trimming left V 0 bases short and J 0 bases short, with 10 bases between. CDR3 amino acids: CASSIDAESSTDTQYF. CDR3 DNA (partial): TGTGCCAGTAGTATAGATGCGGAGTCTAGCACAGATACG.

CDR3 DNA (partial): TGCGCCAGCAGCCAAGGAGCGGGATCAGGGACAGATACG. It translates to CASSQGAGSGTDT. In full, the CDR3 reads CASSQGAGSGTDTQYF. The V gene is TRBV4-1, the J gene TRBJ2-3, with 7 nucleotides matching TRBD2. Read coverage stops 3 residues before the CDR3 terminus; the germline J gene supplies the remainder. Germline CDR1 and CDR2: MGHRA and YSYEKL. The CDR3 sequence is 16 residues long. Trimming at V came to 1 base and at J to 3 bases, leaving 7 bases not matched to a gene.

In the case of this clone: The read ends 3 residues before the CDR3 terminus; that terminus is restored from the germline J gene. This chain joins TRBV28 and TRBJ1-2; D is possibly TRBD1 (5 bases). V lost 3 bases, J lost 5 bases, and 16 bases lay in between. This CDR3 has 15 residues. CDR1 MDHEN and CDR2 SYDVKM come from the germline V gene. CDR3 amino acids: CASSFRARGAYGYTF. Incomplete CDR3 DNA: TGTGCCAGCAGTTTCCGGGCCCGAGGGGCTTATGGC.

A note on this clone: Read sequence stops 3 residues before the CDR3 end, and the germline J gene provides the missing end. V and J are TRBV19 and TRBJ1-5; 7 bases fit TRBD1. Trimming at V came to 2 bases and at J to 4 bases, leaving 2 bases not matched to a gene. Germline CDR1 and CDR2: LNHDA and SQIVND (reference sequence). This CDR3 has 14 residues. The CDR3 spells CASSITQGNQPQHF. The sequenced CDR3 bases are TGTGCCAGTAGTATAACACAGGGGAATCAGCCC.

Details on this clone: From the germline J gene comes the end of the CDR3, since the read stops 3 residues before it. The chain recombines TRBV7-2 with TRBJ1-5; D unresolved. There are 13 residues in the CDR3. Trimming left V 2 bases short and J 4 bases short, with 6 bases between. Germline loops: CDR1 SGHTA, CDR2 FQGNSA. The CDR3 region is CASSLQENQPQHF. The CDR3 bases that were read are TGTGCCAGCAGCTTACAGGAGAATCAGCCC.

As concerns this clone: The read is 3 residues too short to cover the CDR3 end, so that end is filled in from the germline J gene. V is TRBV20-1 and J is TRBJ2-3; a weak D match, TRBD2 (7 bases). V lost 5 bases to trimming and J lost 3 bases, with 15 bases between them. The CDR3 loop spans 14 amino acids. The germline gives CDR1 DFQATT, CDR2 SNEGSKA (reference sequence). CDR3 bases read: TGCAGTGCTCCAAAGGGGGAGGGTACAGATACG. It yields the protein CSAPKGEGTDT. Given in full, the CDR3 is CSAPKGEGTDTQYF.

A note on this clone: The read terminates 3 residues ahead of where the CDR3 ends, so the germline J gene completes it. The V gene is TRBV7-9, the J gene TRBJ2-7; 9 bases align to TRBD2. The germline gives CDR1 SEHNR, CDR2 FQNEAQ (reference sequence). The V gene end was trimmed by 7 bases and the J gene end by 5 bases; junction bases not matched to a gene: 6. CDR3 length equals 13 residues. CDR3 residues: CASTRTSAHEQYF. The covered CDR3 bases are TGTGCCAGCACAAGGACTAGCGCACACGAG.

A remark on this clone: The CDR3 end falls 3 residues outside the read, so it is completed with the germline J gene. The genes are TRBV28 and TRBJ1-2; the D gene is possibly TRBD1 (5 bases). The CDR3 loop spans 13 amino acids. Looked up from germline, CDR1 is MDHEN and CDR2 is SYDVKM. Trimming left V 7 bases short and J 4 bases short, with 13 bases between. The sequenced CDR3 bases are TGTGCCAGCACCGGGGGGTCTAGCTATGGC. Translating gives CASTGGSSYG. The CDR3 as a whole reads CASTGGSSYGYTF.

A note on this clone: The read ends 3 residues before the CDR3 terminus; that terminus is restored from the germline J gene. The chain joins TRBV19 to TRBJ1-2, with TRBD1 as a possible D gene (6 bases). V was shortened by 4 bases and J by 4 bases, with 7 bases between the two germline ends. CDR3 length: 12 residues. The V gene's germline CDR1 is LNHDA and CDR2 SQIVND (reference sequence). The chain's CDR3 is CASSKQGYGYTF. The sequenced part of the CDR3 DNA is TGTGCCAGTAGTAAACAGGGCTATGGC. The full variable domain, with the rest looked up from reference TRBV19 and TRBJ1-2, is DGGITQSPKYLFRKEGQNVTLSCEQNLNHDAMYWYRQDPGQGLRLIYYSQIVNDFQKGDIAEGYSVSREKKESFPLTVTSAQKNPTAFYLCASSKQGYGYTFGSGTRLTVV.

Concerning this clone: The read falls 3 residues short of the CDR3 end, and the missing part is taken from the germline J gene. The genes are TRBV19 and TRBJ2-6; possibly TRBD2 for D (7 bases). CDR3 length: 17 residues. V lost 7 bases to trimming and J lost 0 bases, with 16 bases between them. Germline CDR1 is LNHDA and CDR2 is SQIVND (reference sequence). CDR3 region: CASKRGGESSGANVLTF. CDR3 DNA, as far as it was read: TGTGCCAGTAAAAGAGGGGGGGAATCCTCTGGGGCCAACGTC.